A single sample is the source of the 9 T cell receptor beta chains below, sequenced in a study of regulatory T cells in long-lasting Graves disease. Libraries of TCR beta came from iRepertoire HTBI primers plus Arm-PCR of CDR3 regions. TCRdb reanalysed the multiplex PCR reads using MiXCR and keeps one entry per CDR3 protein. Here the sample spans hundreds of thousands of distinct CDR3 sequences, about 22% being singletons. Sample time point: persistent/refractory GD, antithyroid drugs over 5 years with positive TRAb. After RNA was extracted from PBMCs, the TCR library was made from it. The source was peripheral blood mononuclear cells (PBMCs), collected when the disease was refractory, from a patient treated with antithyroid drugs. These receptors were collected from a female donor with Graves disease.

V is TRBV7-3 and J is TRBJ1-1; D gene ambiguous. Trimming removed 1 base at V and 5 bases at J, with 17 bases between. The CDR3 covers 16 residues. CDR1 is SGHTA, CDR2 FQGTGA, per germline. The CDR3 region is CASSLSPTALETEAFF. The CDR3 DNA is TGTGCCAGCAGCTTAAGCCCCACCGCCCTAGAGACTGAAGCTTTCTTT.

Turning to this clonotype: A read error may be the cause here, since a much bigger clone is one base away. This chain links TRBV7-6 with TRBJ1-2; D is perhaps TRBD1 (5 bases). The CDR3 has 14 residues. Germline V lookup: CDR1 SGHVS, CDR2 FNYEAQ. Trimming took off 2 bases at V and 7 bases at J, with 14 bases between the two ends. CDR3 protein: CASSLYGTSCGYTF. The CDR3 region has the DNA TGTGCCAGCAGCTTATACGGGACCTCCTGTGGCTACACCTTC.

The CDR3 is CSVEDGRGRGGTEAFF. The CDR3 DNA reads as TGCAGCGTTGAAGATGGGCGGGGGCGAGGGGGCACTGAAGCTTTCTTT. The V and J genes are TRBV29-1 and TRBJ1-1; the D gene is possibly TRBD1 (6 bases). Trimming shortened V by 0 bases and J by 4 bases, and 18 bases separated the two germline ends. This CDR3 contains 16 residues. The germline CDR1 and CDR2 sequences are SQVTM and ANQGSEA.

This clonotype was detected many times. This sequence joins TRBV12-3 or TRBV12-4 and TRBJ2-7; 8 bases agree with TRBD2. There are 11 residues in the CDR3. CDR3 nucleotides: TGTGCCAGCAGGCGAGGACTAGCCGGGTATGTC. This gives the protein CASRRGLAGYV.

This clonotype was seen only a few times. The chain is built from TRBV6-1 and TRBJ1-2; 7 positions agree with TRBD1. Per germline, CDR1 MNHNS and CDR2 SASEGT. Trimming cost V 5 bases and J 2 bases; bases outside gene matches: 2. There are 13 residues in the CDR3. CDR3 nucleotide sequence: TGTGCCAGCAGTATGGGACAGAACTATGGCTACACCTTC. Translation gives CASSMGQNYGYTF.

As DNA, the CDR3 is TGTGCCACCAGCCCCGGACAGCTCATATATTCACCCCTCCACTTT. Translating it yields CATSPGQLIYSPLHF. The chain couples TRBV15 to TRBJ1-6, with D maybe TRBD1 (6 bases). This CDR3 contains 15 residues. The ends were cut back, 5 bases at V and 8 bases at J, with 16 bases in the middle. CDR1 is LNHNV and CDR2 is YYDKDF in the germline V gene (reference sequence).

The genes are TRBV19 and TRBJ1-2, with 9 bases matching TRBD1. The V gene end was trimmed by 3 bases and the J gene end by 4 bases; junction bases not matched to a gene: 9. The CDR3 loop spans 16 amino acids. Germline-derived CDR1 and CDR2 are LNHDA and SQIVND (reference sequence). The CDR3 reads CASSIEQGARLYGYTF. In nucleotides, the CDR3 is TGTGCCAGTAGTATCGAACAGGGGGCGCGACTCTATGGCTACACCTTC.

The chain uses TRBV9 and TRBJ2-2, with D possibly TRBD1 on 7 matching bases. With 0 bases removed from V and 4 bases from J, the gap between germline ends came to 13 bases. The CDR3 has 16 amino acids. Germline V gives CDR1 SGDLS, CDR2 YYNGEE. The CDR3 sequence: CASSVVGTAGTGELFF. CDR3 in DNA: TGTGCCAGCAGCGTAGTGGGGACAGCGGGCACCGGGGAGCTGTTTTTT.

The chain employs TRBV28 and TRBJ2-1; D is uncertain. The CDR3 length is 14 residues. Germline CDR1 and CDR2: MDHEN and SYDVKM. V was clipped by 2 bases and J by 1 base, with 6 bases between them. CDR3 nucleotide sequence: TGTGCCAGCAGTTTAAGTAGTTCCTACAATGAGCAGTTCTTC. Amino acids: CASSLSSSYNEQFF.